This T cell receptor beta chain was sequenced during a study of T cells in Graves' hyperthyroidism and ophthalmopathy. Amplified regions were TCR beta CDR3 sequences from RNA transcripts. The HTBI primer set served for first-round RT-PCR of the TCR CDR3. TCRdb reanalysed the multiplex PCR reads using MiXCR and keeps one entry per CDR3 protein. The table shows about 530,000 distinct CDR3 sequences, with over 15% occurring only once. CDR3 length: 13 amino acids. The junction had 6 bases not matched to a gene; V was cut back by 3 bases and J by 8 bases. The sequenced sample was blood. The sequence was obtained from a woman in her late teens or twenties with Graves' ophthalmopathy. This rearrangement joins TRBV12-3 or TRBV12-4 to TRBJ1-2; 7 nucleotides align to TRBD1. In DNA, the CDR3 is TGTGCCAGCAGTTTGTCCAGGGGGAAAGGCTACACCTTC. Its protein product is CASSLSRGKGYTF.